One and the same sample provided the 26 T cell receptor beta chains below, sequenced in a study of cytomegalovirus exposure and HLA in healthy donors. PCR amplification relied on 60 Vbeta primers (plus 13 Jbeta primers). The table came from immunoSEQ multiplex PCR; TCRdb's copy has only in-frame clones and leaves some out. The top ten clones hold 1.5% of a sample with roughly 200,000 clones, 79% of them seen once. Input material: PBMCs. All receptors come from a girl under 18 in good health and CMV-seropositive.

The chain employs TRBV5-6 and TRBJ2-1; no clear D gene. The V gene lost 6 bases and the J gene lost 0 bases, with 10 bases spanning the gap. The CDR3 spans 14 residues. Germline CDR1 SGHDT, CDR2 YYEEEE. This chain's CDR3 is CASIVWSSYNEQFF. The CDR3 DNA sequence: TGTGCCAGCATCGTCTGGAGCTCCTACAATGAGCAGTTCTTC.

The chain uses TRBV19 and TRBJ1-2; 9 bases are a match to TRBD1. The CDR3 is 15 amino acids. The V gene end was trimmed by 5 bases and the J gene end by 2 bases; junction bases not matched to a gene: 6. Per germline, CDR1 LNHDA and CDR2 SQIVND (reference sequence). CDR3: CASSQGQGINYGYTF. CDR3 coding DNA: TGTGCCAGTAGTCAAGGACAGGGGATCAACTATGGCTACACCTTC.

This chain uses TRBV7-2 with TRBJ1-4; possible D gene TRBD1, 5 bases. The V end was cut by 5 bases, the J end by 8 bases, with 15 bases between. The CDR3 runs 14 residues. Germline CDR1 and CDR2: SGHTA and FQGNSA. The CDR3 protein is CASSLDGGDEKLFF. CDR3 in DNA: TGTGCCAGCAGCCTCGATGGAGGGGACGAAAAACTGTTTTTT. The whole variable domain, filled in from reference TRBV7-2 and TRBJ1-4, reads GAGVSQSPSNKVTEKGKDVELRCDPISGHTALYWYRQSLGQGLEFLIYFQGNSAPDKSGLPSDRFSAERTGGSVSTLTIQRTQQEDSAVYLCASSLDGGDEKLFFGSGTQLSVL.

V is TRBV25-1 and J is TRBJ2-7; TRBD1 aligns across 12 bases. V shed 11 bases and J 4 bases; nucleotides not matched to a gene: 12. This CDR3 spans 15 amino acids. CDR1 and CDR2 (germline): MGHDK, SYGVNS. This chain's CDR3 is CAQEEPGQGAYEQYF. CDR3 DNA: TGTGCCCAGGAAGAACCGGGACAGGGGGCTTACGAGCAGTACTTC.

This chain uses TRBV25-1 with TRBJ2-7; perhaps TRBD2 as D (5 bases). Germline CDR1 reads MGHDK; CDR2 reads SYGVNS. V was shortened by 9 bases and J by 2 bases, with 8 bases between the two germline ends. This CDR3 spans 11 amino acids. The DNA for the CDR3 is TGTGCCAGTACGGGAACCTACGAGCAGTACTTC. Encoded protein: CASTGTYEQYF.

This sequence joins TRBV15 and TRBJ2-5, with D possibly matching TRBD2 (5 bases). Trimming took 0 bases from V and 5 from J, leaving 13 bases between them. CDR1 is LNHNV and CDR2 is YYDKDF in the germline V gene (reference sequence). The CDR3 is made up of 15 amino acids. CDR3 nucleotides: TGTGCCACCAGCAGAGACGGGCTAGCTGGGGAGACCCAGTACTTC. Amino acids: CATSRDGLAGETQYF.

The V gene is TRBV10-3, the J gene TRBJ1-1; 8 nucleotides agree with TRBD1. In germline, CDR1 is ENHRY, CDR2 SYGVKD. The CDR3 has 14 amino acids. After removal of 7 bases from V and 0 bases from J, the junction contained 4 bases not matched to a gene. The CDR3 loop reads CAIKQQGVNTEAFF. Written as DNA, the CDR3 is TGTGCCATCAAACAACAGGGGGTGAACACTGAAGCTTTCTTT.

CDR3: CASSAQGLARNEQFF. The CDR3, as DNA: TGTGCCAGCAGCGCCCAGGGACTAGCACGCAATGAGCAGTTCTTC. The genes are TRBV9 and TRBJ2-1; the match to TRBD2 covers 9 bases. V lost 3 bases to trimming and J lost 6 bases; unmatched junction nucleotides: 7. This CDR3 region has 15 residues. Germline V lookup: CDR1 SGDLS, CDR2 YYNGEE.

The V call is TRBV10-3, the J call TRBJ1-2; 11 bases map to TRBD1. The CDR3 runs to 14 residues. Per germline, CDR1 ENHRY and CDR2 SYGVKD. Trimming took 5 bases from V and 3 from J; bases not matched to a gene: 2. The CDR3 reads CAISRDRGDYGYTF. The CDR3 bases are TGTGCCATCAGTAGGGACAGGGGGGACTATGGCTACACCTTC.

The J gene is TRBJ2-5, the V gene TRBV9; TRBD2 agrees at 7 bases. Germline V gives CDR1 SGDLS, CDR2 YYNGEE. Trimming at V came to 5 bases and at J to 0 bases, leaving 13 bases not matched to a gene. The CDR3 totals 17 residues. CDR3 sequence reads: CASSRSGASLNQETQYF. CDR3 in DNA: TGTGCCAGCAGTCGAAGCGGGGCATCTCTTAACCAAGAGACCCAGTACTTC.

This rearrangement joins TRBV4-3 to TRBJ1-6; the D is unclear. The CDR3 runs to 13 residues. Trimming took off 1 base at V and 7 bases at J, with 5 bases between the two ends. The germline V gene encodes CDR1 LGHNA and CDR2 YSLEER. The CDR3 DNA reads TGCGCCAGCAGCCAAGGACTCAATTCACCCCTCCACTTT. Translation gives CASSQGLNSPLHF.

This chain joins TRBV9 and TRBJ2-3, with TRBD2 identical over 7 bases. Germline V gives CDR1 SGDLS, CDR2 YYNGEE. This CDR3 has 16 residues. V shed 2 bases and J 2 bases; nucleotides not matched to a gene: 8. The CDR3, as DNA: TGTGCCAGCAGCGTGGACGGGGGGTTAGCCACAGATACGCAGTATTTT. This sequence encodes CASSVDGGLATDTQYF.

This chain links TRBV19 with TRBJ1-1, with 7 bases fitting TRBD1. Looked up from germline, CDR1 is LNHDA and CDR2 is SQIVND (reference sequence). This CDR3 contains 14 residues. V was clipped by 5 bases and J by 4 bases; unmatched bases: 7. CDR3: CASSPTGVATEAFF. As DNA, the CDR3 is TGTGCCAGTAGTCCAACAGGGGTGGCCACTGAAGCTTTCTTT.

The chain is built from TRBV29-1 and TRBJ1-1; D gene uncertain. CDR3 size: 13 residues. Trimming removed 3 bases from V and 0 bases from J, with 8 bases in between. Germline assignment: CDR1 SQVTM and CDR2 ANQGSEA. This chain's CDR3 is CSVEPRLNTEAFF. Here the CDR3 DNA reads TGCAGCGTTGAGCCCCGGTTGAACACTGAAGCTTTCTTT.

The rearrangement joins TRBV19 to TRBJ2-7, with D possibly matching TRBD1 (5 bases). Looked up from germline, CDR1 is LNHDA and CDR2 is SQIVND (reference sequence). The CDR3 is made up of 14 amino acids. V was trimmed by 6 bases and J by 3 bases, leaving 15 bases between them. Written as DNA, the CDR3 is TGTGCCAGTAGAGGCAGGGTGGGGAACTACGAGCAGTACTTC. Translating it yields CASRGRVGNYEQYF.

The rearrangement links TRBV7-2 to TRBJ2-1, with TRBD2 matching over 9 bases. CDR1 is SGHTA, CDR2 FQGNSA, per germline. CDR3 length: 15 residues. V trimming: 5 bases; J trimming: 7 bases; junction bases outside the gene matches: 9. CDR3 loop: CASSQDGLALNEQFF. In nucleotides, the CDR3 is TGTGCCAGCAGCCAAGATGGACTAGCGTTGAATGAGCAGTTCTTC.

The chain joins TRBV18 to TRBJ1-1; a weak D match, TRBD1 (6 bases). There are 13 residues in the CDR3. Deletions cut 3 bases from V and 7 bases from J, with 12 bases between. Germline lookup yields CDR1 KGHSH and CDR2 LQKENI. DNA for the CDR3: TGTGCCAGCTCACCCCGGGACACGGGTGAAGCTTTCTTT. It yields the protein CASSPRDTGEAFF.

The chain couples TRBV11-3 to TRBJ2-2; 8 nucleotides match TRBD1. Germline V CDR1 and CDR2: SGHNT, YENEEA. V was pared by 5 bases and J by 3 bases, with 5 bases of the junction left unmatched. The CDR3 contains 15 residues. CDR3 sequence reads: CASSPGGADTGELFF. The CDR3 DNA is TGTGCCAGCAGCCCAGGGGGCGCCGACACCGGGGAGCTGTTTTTT.

The V call is TRBV10-3, the J call TRBJ2-7; D is ambiguous. This CDR3 spans 11 amino acids. Germline V gene lookup returns CDR1 ENHRY and CDR2 SYGVKD. V lost 3 bases and J 3 bases, leaving 3 bases between the germline ends. CDR3 nucleotide sequence: TGTGCCATCAGTGATAACTACGAGCAGTACTTC. This translates into CAISDNYEQYF.

This clone was detected a few times. This chain links TRBV5-4 with TRBJ1-2; 10 nucleotides match TRBD1. Germline CDR1 and CDR2: SGHNT and YYREEE (reference sequence). V dropped 4 bases and J dropped 8; count of bases not matched to a gene: 5. There are 13 residues in the CDR3. This chain's CDR3 is CASSPTGGWGYTF. As DNA, the CDR3 is TGTGCCAGCAGCCCGACAGGGGGCTGGGGCTACACCTTC.

The CDR3 loop reads CASSLNGFVTDTQYF. The CDR3 nucleotides read TGTGCCAGCAGCTTAAACGGGTTCGTCACAGATACGCAGTATTTT. V and J are TRBV7-2 and TRBJ2-3; D remains ambiguous. The V and J ends lost 2 bases and 2 bases respectively, with 11 bases between them. The germline CDR1 and CDR2 sequences are SGHTA and FQGNSA. The CDR3 has 15 amino acids.

The V gene is TRBV5-4, the J gene TRBJ1-2; 8 positions agree with TRBD1. The CDR3 totals 15 residues. The junction had 10 bases not matched to a gene; V was cut back by 4 bases and J by 5 bases. Germline CDR1 and CDR2: SGHNT and YYREEE (reference sequence). CDR3 amino acids: CASSPRRTGHYGYTF. The CDR3 bases are TGTGCCAGCAGCCCTCGACGGACAGGGCATTATGGCTACACCTTC.

The chain is built from TRBV4-3 and TRBJ2-1; maybe TRBD2 (5 bases). With 4 bases removed from V and 6 bases from J, the gap between germline ends came to 22 bases. The CDR3 is 17 residues long. Germline V CDR1 and CDR2: LGHNA, YSLEER. The CDR3 here is CASSLEIWGATFNEQFF. The CDR3 DNA sequence: TGCGCCAGCAGCCTCGAAATTTGGGGAGCTACCTTCAATGAGCAGTTCTTC.

This chain uses TRBV6-4 with TRBJ2-3; 7 positions agree with TRBD2. The CDR3 covers 15 residues. Trimming took 8 bases from V and 2 from J; bases not matched to a gene: 10. The germline gives CDR1 MRHNA, CDR2 SNTAGT. This chain's CDR3 is CASGVEAGPTDTQYF. The CDR3 bases are TGTGCCAGCGGGGTCGAAGCGGGACCCACAGATACGCAGTATTTT.

The chain has TRBV10-3 and TRBJ2-7; a possible D gene is TRBD1 (6 bases). Trimming cost V 2 bases and J 6 bases, with 11 bases left between them. The CDR3 sequence is 13 residues long. Germline V gene lookup returns CDR1 ENHRY and CDR2 SYGVKD. The chain's CDR3 is CAISEATGFEQYF. CDR3 coding DNA: TGTGCCATCAGTGAGGCGACAGGATTCGAGCAGTACTTC.

The CDR3 loop reads CASSPGQGYFYGYTF. The DNA for the CDR3 is TGTGCCAGCAGCCCAGGACAGGGTTACTTCTATGGCTACACCTTC. The chain has TRBV7-6 and TRBJ1-2, with 8 bases lining up with TRBD1. The CDR3 has 15 amino acids. Germline values: CDR1 SGHVS, CDR2 FNYEAQ. The V and J ends lost 5 bases and 4 bases, in that order; junction bases with no gene match: 9.